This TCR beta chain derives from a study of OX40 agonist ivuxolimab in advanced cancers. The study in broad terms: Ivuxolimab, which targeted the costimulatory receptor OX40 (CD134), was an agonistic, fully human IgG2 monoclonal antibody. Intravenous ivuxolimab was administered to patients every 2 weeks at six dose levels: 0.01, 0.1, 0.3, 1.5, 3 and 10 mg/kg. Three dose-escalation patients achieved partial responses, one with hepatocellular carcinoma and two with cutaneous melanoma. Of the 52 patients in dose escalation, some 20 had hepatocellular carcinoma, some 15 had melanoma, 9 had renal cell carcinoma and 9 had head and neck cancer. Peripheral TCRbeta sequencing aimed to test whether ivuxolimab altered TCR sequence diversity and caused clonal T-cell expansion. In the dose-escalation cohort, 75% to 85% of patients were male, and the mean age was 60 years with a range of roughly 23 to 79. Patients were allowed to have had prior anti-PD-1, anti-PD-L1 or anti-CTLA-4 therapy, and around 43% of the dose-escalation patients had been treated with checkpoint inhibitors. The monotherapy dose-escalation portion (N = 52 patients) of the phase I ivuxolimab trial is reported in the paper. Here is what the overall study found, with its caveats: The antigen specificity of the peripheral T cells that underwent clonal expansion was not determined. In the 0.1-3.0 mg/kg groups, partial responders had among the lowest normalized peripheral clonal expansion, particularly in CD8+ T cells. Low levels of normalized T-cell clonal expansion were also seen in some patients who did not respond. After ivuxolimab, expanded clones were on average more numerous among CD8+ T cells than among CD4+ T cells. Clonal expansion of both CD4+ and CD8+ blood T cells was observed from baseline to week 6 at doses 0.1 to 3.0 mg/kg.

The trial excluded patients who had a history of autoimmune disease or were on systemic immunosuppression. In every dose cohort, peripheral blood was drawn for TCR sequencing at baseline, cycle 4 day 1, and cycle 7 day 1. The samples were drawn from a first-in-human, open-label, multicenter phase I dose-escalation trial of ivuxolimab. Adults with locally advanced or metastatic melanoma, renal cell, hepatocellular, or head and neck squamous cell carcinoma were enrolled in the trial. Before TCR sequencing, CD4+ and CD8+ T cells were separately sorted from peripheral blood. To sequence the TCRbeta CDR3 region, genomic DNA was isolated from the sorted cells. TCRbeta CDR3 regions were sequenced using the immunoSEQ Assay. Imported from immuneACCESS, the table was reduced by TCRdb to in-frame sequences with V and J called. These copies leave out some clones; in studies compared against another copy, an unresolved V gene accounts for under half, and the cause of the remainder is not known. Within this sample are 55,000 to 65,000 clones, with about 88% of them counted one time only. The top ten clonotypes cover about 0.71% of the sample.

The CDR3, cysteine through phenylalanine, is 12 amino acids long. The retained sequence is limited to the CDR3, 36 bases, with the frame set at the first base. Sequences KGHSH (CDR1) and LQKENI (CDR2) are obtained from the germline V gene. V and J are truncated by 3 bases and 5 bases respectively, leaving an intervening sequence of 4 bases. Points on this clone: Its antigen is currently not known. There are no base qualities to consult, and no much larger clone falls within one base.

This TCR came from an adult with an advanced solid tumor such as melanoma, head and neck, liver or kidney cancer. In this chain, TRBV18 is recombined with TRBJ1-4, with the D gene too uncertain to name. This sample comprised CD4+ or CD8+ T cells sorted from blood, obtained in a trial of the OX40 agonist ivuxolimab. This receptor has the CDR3 CASSPFNEKLFF. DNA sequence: TGTGCCAGCTCACCTTTCAATGAAAAACTGTTTTTT.